What follows are 20 T cell receptor beta chains derived from one specimen sequenced in a study of fetal regulatory T cell absence and autoimmunity. Measured with immunoSEQ multiplex PCR; TCRdb has only the in-frame clones, and not every one. The table has some 87,000 clones, about two thirds seen once. Sample: pancreas tissue. The receptors were gathered from a male donor with IPEX syndrome.

The rearrangement uses TRBV10-3 and TRBJ1-4; a weak D match, TRBD1 (5 bases). The CDR3 spans 15 residues. Looked up from germline, CDR1 is ENHRY and CDR2 is SYGVKD. Deletions cut 0 bases from V and 4 bases from J, with 9 bases between. CDR3 in amino acids: CAISESGQRNEKLFF. The CDR3 coding sequence is TGTGCCATCAGTGAGTCGGGGCAGCGTAATGAAAAACTGTTTTTT.

CDR3 sequence reads: CAISRHMPEWAFF. The CDR3 coding sequence is TGCGCCATCTCCAGACATATGCCTGAATGGGCTTTCTTT. V usage is TRBV10-2 and J usage is TRBJ1-1, with D uncertain. Germline lookup yields CDR1 WSHSY and CDR2 SAAADI. CDR3 size: 13 residues. Trimming cost V 10 bases and J 11 bases, with 23 bases left between them.

This clone was observed a single time. Other DNA sequences in this sample translate to the same CDR3. The chain uses TRBV6-1 and TRBJ2-3; no reliable D call. Trimming cost V 2 bases and J 1 base, with 4 bases left between them. CDR3 size: 13 residues. Germline CDR1 MNHNS, CDR2 SASEGT. CDR3 sequence reads: CASSERGTDTQYF. CDR3 DNA: TGTGCCAGCAGTGAAAGGGGCACAGATACGCAGTATTTT.

This clone was detected only a few times. The rearrangement uses TRBV29-1 and TRBJ1-1; D call uncertain. The CDR3 has 10 residues. CDR1 SQVTM and CDR2 ANQGSEA come from the germline V gene. Trimming stripped 4 bases from V and 1 base from J, with 1 base between. The CDR3 DNA reads as TGCAGCGTTGGGAACACTGAAGCTTTCTTT. As protein: CSVGNTEAFF. The variable domain in full, with the rest retrieved from reference TRBV29-1 and TRBJ1-1, is SAVISQKPSRDICQRGTSLTIQCQVDSQVTMMFWYRQQPGQSLTLIATANQGSEATYESGFVIDKFPISRPNLTFSTLTVSNMSPEDSSIYLCSVGNTEAFFGQGTRLTVV.

The chain couples TRBV4-1 to TRBJ1-3; weak D call: TRBD1 (5 bases). Per germline, CDR1 MGHRA and CDR2 YSYEKL. V lost 1 base to trimming and J lost 9 bases, with 10 bases between them. This CDR3 region has 13 residues. CDR3 in DNA: TGCGCCAGCAGCCAAGTCGGGGGACCCACCATATATTTT. Amino acid sequence: CASSQVGGPTIYF.

The J gene is TRBJ2-1, the V gene TRBV27; TRBD2 aligns across 8 bases. Germline assignment: CDR1 MNHEY and CDR2 SMNVEV (reference sequence). The CDR3 consists of 16 residues. V lost 2 bases to trimming and J lost 9 bases; unmatched junction nucleotides: 12. The CDR3 is CASSLPSGSKSSEQFF. The CDR3 DNA sequence: TGTGCCAGCAGTTTACCGAGCGGGAGCAAGAGCAGTGAGCAGTTCTTC.

V usage is TRBV25-1 and J usage is TRBJ2-7; 7 bases align to TRBD1. Germline V CDR1 and CDR2: MGHDK, SYGVNS. The CDR3 has 14 amino acids. J was trimmed by 3 bases and V by 5 bases; bases with no gene match: 7. CDR3 in DNA: TGTGCCAGCAGTTCCAGACAGGGAAACTACGAGCAGTACTTC. Amino acid sequence: CASSSRQGNYEQYF.

In its sample, this clone was seen a few times. The chain has TRBV14 and TRBJ1-1; 9 bases match TRBD1. The length of the CDR3 is 12 residues. The V gene end was trimmed by 6 bases and the J gene end by 11 bases; junction bases not matched to a gene: 7. Germline-derived CDR1 and CDR2 are SGHDN and FVKESK. Written as DNA, the CDR3 is TGTGCCAGCAGTGAAGCCGGGACAGGGGCTTTCTTT. Residues: CASSEAGTGAFF.

J is TRBJ2-7 and V is TRBV4-3, with D unresolved. The V end lost 4 bases, the J end lost 4 bases, and 11 bases lay between the germline ends. Per germline, CDR1 LGHNA and CDR2 YSLEER. The length of the CDR3 is 13 residues. CDR3 protein: CASSLQFMYEQYF. CDR3 in DNA: TGCGCCAGCAGCCTCCAATTTATGTACGAGCAGTACTTC.

The chain employs TRBV18 and TRBJ1-2; D uncertain. Germline V gene lookup returns CDR1 KGHSH and CDR2 LQKENI. This CDR3 has 17 residues. With 4 bases removed from V and 2 bases from J, the gap between germline ends came to 20 bases. The CDR3 reads CASSLIPIMERNYGYTF. The CDR3 region has the DNA TGTGCCAGCTCACTGATACCTATAATGGAGCGGAACTATGGCTACACCTTC.

This chain joins TRBV5-1 and TRBJ2-1; D call uncertain. V was cut by 3 bases and J by 2 bases, with 9 bases left in between. CDR3 length equals 14 residues. Germline values: CDR1 SGHRS, CDR2 YFSETQ. The CDR3 nucleotides are TGCGCCAGCAGCTCCCCACCTACCTACAATGAGCAGTTCTTC. Amino acids: CASSSPPTYNEQFF.

V is TRBV19 and J is TRBJ2-1; D is unresolved. This CDR3 has 16 amino acids. V lost 3 bases, J lost 0 bases, and 12 bases lay in between. CDR1 and CDR2 from the germline V gene are LNHDA and SQIVND (reference sequence). DNA of the CDR3: TGTGCCAGTAGTATTCGGCTCATGAGCTCCTACAATGAGCAGTTCTTC. Translation: CASSIRLMSSYNEQFF.

This chain connects TRBV13 to TRBJ2-3; 7 bases agree with TRBD2. CDR1 and CDR2 from the germline V gene are PRHDT and FYEKMQ (reference sequence). Trimming at V came to 1 base and at J to 10 bases, leaving 14 bases not matched to a gene. The CDR3 sequence is 16 residues long. The CDR3 loop is CASSLVLSGERGAQYF. CDR3 bases: TGTGCCAGCAGCTTAGTCCTAAGCGGGGAGCGCGGGGCGCAGTATTTT.

The sample holds one count of this clone. This rearrangement joins TRBV19 to TRBJ1-3, with 7 bases aligning to TRBD1. The CDR3 runs 14 residues. V shed 3 bases, J shed 4 bases, and the junction held 3 bases outside the gene matches. Per the germline V gene, CDR1 is LNHDA and CDR2 is SQIVND (reference sequence). CDR3: CASSILTGGNTIYF. In DNA form, the CDR3 reads TGTGCCAGTAGTATCTTGACAGGGGGAAACACCATATATTTT.

The chain combines TRBV2 with TRBJ2-7, with TRBD2 matching over 9 bases. The CDR3 is 14 residues long. V dropped 5 bases and J dropped 2; count of bases not matched to a gene: 4. Germline V gives CDR1 SNHLY, CDR2 FYNNEI. The CDR3 sequence: CASSYSGGPYEQYF. The CDR3 DNA follows: TGTGCCAGCAGTTATAGCGGGGGTCCCTACGAGCAGTACTTC.

V gene TRBV5-4 combines with J gene TRBJ1-1; D is uncertain. The V end was cut by 2 bases, the J end by 1 base, with 3 bases between. Looked up from germline, CDR1 is SGHNT and CDR2 is YYREEE (reference sequence). This CDR3 spans 12 amino acids. CDR3 nucleotides: TGTGCCAGCAGCTTACAGAACACTGAAGCTTTCTTT. Translated, it gives CASSLQNTEAFF.

The CDR3 spells CASINGASSNTEAFF. CDR3 DNA sequence: TGTGCCAGCATAAATGGTGCGTCTTCGAACACTGAAGCTTTCTTT. This sequence joins TRBV6-5 and TRBJ1-1; no clear D gene. Germline V gives CDR1 MNHEY, CDR2 SVGAGI. V lost 7 bases, J lost 1 base, and 16 bases lay in between. CDR3 size: 15 residues.

This clone occurred once. The rearrangement uses TRBV19 and TRBJ1-5; 9 nucleotides align to TRBD1. With 5 bases clipped from V and 7 bases from J, the junction kept 12 bases outside the gene matches. CDR1 LNHDA and CDR2 SQIVND come from the germline V gene (reference sequence). The CDR3 totals 16 residues. The DNA for the CDR3 is TGTGCCAGTAGTCCAGAGAACAGGGGGCTGAAACAGCCCCAGCATTTT. Its protein is CASSPENRGLKQPQHF. Full variable domain (remainder filled in from reference TRBV19 and TRBJ1-5): DGGITQSPKYLFRKEGQNVTLSCEQNLNHDAMYWYRQDPGQGLRLIYYSQIVNDFQKGDIAEGYSVSREKKESFPLTVTSAQKNPTAFYLCASSPENRGLKQPQHFGDGTRLSIL.

In its sample, this clone was seen a few times. The V and J genes are TRBV4-2 and TRBJ2-1; 9 bases fit TRBD2. The CDR3 length is 15 residues. V shed 1 base, J shed 4 bases, and the junction held 2 bases outside the gene matches. From germline, CDR1 is LGHNA and CDR2 YNFKEQ. The CDR3 spells CASSQGGGDYNEQFF. In nucleotides, the CDR3 is TGTGCCAGCAGCCAAGGCGGGGGGGATTACAATGAGCAGTTCTTC.

The J gene is TRBJ2-7, the V gene TRBV5-4; 11 bases are shared with TRBD2. V lost 4 bases and J lost 2; bases outside the gene matches: 5. CDR1 and CDR2 from the germline V gene are SGHNT and YYREEE (reference sequence). This CDR3 spans 15 amino acids. CDR3 coding DNA: TGTGCCAGCAGCCCCCTTAGCGGGAGGGCCTACGAGCAGTACTTC. Its translation: CASSPLSGRAYEQYF.